The T cell receptor beta chain described here comes from a study of T cells in localized non-small cell lung cancer (dated by TCRdb to 2018 to 2021). With regard to the full study: The study analyzed T cell repertoires of roughly 220 early-stage NSCLC patients, comparing tumors and uninvolved tumor-adjacent lungs. The cohort consisted of about 240 treatment-naive NSCLC patients whose localized lung tumors had been resected. Of the NSCLC patients, roughly 130 were male and about a hundred were female, and the mean age was around 66 years.

At diagnosis, peripheral blood, uninvolved tumor-adjacent lung and tumor were collected and were preserved as a mix of fresh-frozen and FFPE material. For TCR repertoire profiling, blood samples were analyzed in the form of peripheral blood mononuclear cells. Notes on this clone: Its antigen has not been determined. No much larger clonotype is one base removed from it; base qualities were not supplied.

The immunoSEQ Assay was used to sequence TCR beta CDR3 regions from DNA. In the source study's methods: To compute T cell density, TCR beta template counts were normalized to usable DNA, which was estimated by amplifying housekeeping genes. Richness was estimated using the preseqR package, with extrapolation to 400,000 templates for PBMC samples and to 120,000 templates for tissue samples. Clonality was calculated as one minus Pielou's evenness. Tissue-enriched TCRs were identified by differential abundance testing using productive amino-acid clonotypes, minimum total count 5 and alpha 0.1. The Jaccard Index and the Morisita Overlap Index were used to measure how much the repertoires overlapped between compartments. GLIPH grouped TCR beta CDR3s together with public tetramer-defined viral CDR3s, and a viral motif had to include at least three viral sequences and also show V-gene enrichment. The source is immuneACCESS, and TCRdb retained only in-frame sequences with V and J called. Part of the clones is not carried over; for the studies checked, unresolved V genes explain less than half of this, and the remainder is unexplained. That table supplies the V and J calls and clone size; D and trimming were determined from the DNA. The sample yields under 55,000 clones; 80% were counted once. Of the sample, about 4% is held by the ten largest clones.

V is clipped by 5 bases and J by 5 bases, and the sequence between their germline boundaries is 15 bases long. The CDR3 goes from the cysteine to the phenylalanine over 15 residues. Only CDR3 DNA is held: 45 bases, read in frame from base 1. The germline V gene sets CDR1 to MRHNA and CDR2 to SNTAGT. Findings and caveats that apply to the study as a whole: A median of approximately 62 of the top 100 tumor clones turned up in the paired uninvolved adjacent lung, and roughly 28 of those clones also ranked among the top 100 of that same adjacent lung. Uninvolved tumor-adjacent lung showed the highest T cell clonality, higher than tumor, which suggests more focused antigenic responses in the adjacent lung. Because multi-region tumor sequencing was not done, intratumor heterogeneity could not be ruled out. Because the study design was exploratory, TCR variables were selected using unadjusted p-values without false-discovery rate correction. Longer overall survival was associated with higher T cell density in blood, whereas shorter survival was associated with higher clonality in adjacent lung.

The chain employs TRBV6-4 and TRBJ1-4, with no reliable assignment of the D segment. The source of this sequence is a woman aged 35 to 75 with stage II lung adenocarcinoma. The sample in question was PBMCs, obtained before any cancer treatment. The CDR3 has the sequence CASSRKADLNEKLFF. The DNA sequence is as follows: TGTGCCAGCAGTCGGAAGGCAGACTTAAATGAAAAACTGTTTTTT.